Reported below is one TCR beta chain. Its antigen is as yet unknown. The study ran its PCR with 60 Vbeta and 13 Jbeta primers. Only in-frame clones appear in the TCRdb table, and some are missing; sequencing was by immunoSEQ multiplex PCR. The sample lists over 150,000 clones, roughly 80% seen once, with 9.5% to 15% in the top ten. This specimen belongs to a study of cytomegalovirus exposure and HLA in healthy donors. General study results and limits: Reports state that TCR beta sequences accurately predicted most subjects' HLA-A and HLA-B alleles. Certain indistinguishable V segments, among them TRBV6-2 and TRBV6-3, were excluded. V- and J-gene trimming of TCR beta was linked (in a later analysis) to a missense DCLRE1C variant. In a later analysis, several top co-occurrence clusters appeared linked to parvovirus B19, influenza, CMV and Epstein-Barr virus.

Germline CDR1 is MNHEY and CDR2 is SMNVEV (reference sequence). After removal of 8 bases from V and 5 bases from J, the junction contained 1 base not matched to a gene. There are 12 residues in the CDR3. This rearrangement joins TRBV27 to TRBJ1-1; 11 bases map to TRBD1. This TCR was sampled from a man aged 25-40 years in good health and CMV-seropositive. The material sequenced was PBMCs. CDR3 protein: CASGTGGTEAFF. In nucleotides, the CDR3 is TGTGCCAGCGGGACAGGGGGAACTGAAGCTTTCTTT.